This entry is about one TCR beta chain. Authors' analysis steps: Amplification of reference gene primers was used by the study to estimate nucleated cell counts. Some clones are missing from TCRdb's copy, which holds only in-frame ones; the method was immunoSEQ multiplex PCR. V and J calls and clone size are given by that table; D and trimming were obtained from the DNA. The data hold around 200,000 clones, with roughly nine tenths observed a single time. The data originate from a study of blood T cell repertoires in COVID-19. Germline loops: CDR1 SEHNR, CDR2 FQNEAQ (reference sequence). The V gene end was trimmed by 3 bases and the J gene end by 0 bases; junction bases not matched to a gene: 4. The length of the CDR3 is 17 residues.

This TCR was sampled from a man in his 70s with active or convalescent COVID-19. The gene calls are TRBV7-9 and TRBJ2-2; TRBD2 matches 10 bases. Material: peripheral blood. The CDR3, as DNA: TGTGCCAGCAGCTTCGGACTAGCGGCCTCGAACACCGGGGAGCTGTTTTTT. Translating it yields CASSFGLAASNTGELFF.